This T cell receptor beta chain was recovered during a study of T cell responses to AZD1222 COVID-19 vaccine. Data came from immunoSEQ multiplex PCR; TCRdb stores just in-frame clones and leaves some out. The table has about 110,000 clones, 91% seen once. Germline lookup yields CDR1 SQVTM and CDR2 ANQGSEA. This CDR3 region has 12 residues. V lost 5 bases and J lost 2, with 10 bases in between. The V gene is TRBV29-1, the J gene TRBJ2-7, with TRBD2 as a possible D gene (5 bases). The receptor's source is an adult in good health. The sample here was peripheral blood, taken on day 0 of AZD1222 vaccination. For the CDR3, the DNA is TGCAGCGTTTCACGGGAAACCTACGAGCAGTACTTC. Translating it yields CSVSRETYEQYF.